This TCR beta chain derives from a study of blood T cell repertoires in COVID-19. Only in-frame clones appear in the TCRdb table, and some are missing; sequencing was by immunoSEQ multiplex PCR. Altogether around 370,000 clones are present, more than 75% being singletons, with the ten largest covering about 1.2%. V shed 2 bases and J shed 4 bases, with 9 bases lying between them. The CDR3 consists of 15 residues. Germline CDR1 is PRHDT and CDR2 is FYEKMQ (reference sequence). The sequence was collected from a woman aged 18-29 years who had recovered from COVID-19. V is TRBV13 and J is TRBJ1-6, with D unclear. The sample was PBMCs or T cells enriched from blood (not recorded which). The chain's CDR3 is CASSLQRVYNSPLHF. The CDR3 DNA reads TGTGCCAGCAGCTTACAGAGGGTATATAATTCACCCCTCCACTTT. Drawing the rest from reference TRBV13 and TRBJ1-6, the complete variable domain is AAGVIQSPRHLIKEKRETATLKCYPIPRHDTVYWYQQGPGQDPQFLISFYEKMQSDKGSIPDRFSAQQFSDYHSELNMSSLELGDSALYFCASSLQRVYNSPLHFGNGTRLTVT.